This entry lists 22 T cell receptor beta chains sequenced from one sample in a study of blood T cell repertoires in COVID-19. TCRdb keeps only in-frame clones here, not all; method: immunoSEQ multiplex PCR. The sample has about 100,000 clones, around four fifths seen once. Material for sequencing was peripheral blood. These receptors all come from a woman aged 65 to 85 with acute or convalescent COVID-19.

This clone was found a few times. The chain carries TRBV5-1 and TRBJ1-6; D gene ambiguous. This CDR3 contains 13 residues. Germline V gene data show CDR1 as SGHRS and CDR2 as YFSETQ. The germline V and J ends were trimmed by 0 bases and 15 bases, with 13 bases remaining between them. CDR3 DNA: TGCGCCAGCAGCTTGGCCGTAGATTTGAGCCTCCACTTT. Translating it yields CASSLAVDLSLHF.

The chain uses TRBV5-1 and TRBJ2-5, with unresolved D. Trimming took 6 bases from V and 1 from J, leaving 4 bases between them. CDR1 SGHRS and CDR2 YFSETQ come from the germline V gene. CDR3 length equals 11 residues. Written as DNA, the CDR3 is TGCGCCAGCAAGCTCCAAGAGACCCAGTACTTC. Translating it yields CASKLQETQYF.

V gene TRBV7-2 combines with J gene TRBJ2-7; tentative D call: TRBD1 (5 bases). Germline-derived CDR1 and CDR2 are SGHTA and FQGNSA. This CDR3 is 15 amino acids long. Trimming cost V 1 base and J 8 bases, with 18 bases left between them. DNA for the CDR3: TGTGCCAGCAGCTTAGAAGTAGGGGAAAAGGCTCAGCAGTACGTC. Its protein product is CASSLEVGEKAQQYV.

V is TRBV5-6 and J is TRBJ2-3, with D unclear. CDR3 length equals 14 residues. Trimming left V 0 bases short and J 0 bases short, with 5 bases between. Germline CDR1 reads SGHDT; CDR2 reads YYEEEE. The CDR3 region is CASSLEESTDTQYF. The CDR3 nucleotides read TGTGCCAGCAGCTTGGAGGAGAGCACAGATACGCAGTATTTT.

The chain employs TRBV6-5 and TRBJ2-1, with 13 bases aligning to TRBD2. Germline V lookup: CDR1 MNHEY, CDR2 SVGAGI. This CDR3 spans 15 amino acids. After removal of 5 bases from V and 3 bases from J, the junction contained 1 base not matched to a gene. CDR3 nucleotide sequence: TGTGCCAGCAGTCGACTAGCGGGGGGCTACAATGAGCAGTTCTTC. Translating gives CASSRLAGGYNEQFF.

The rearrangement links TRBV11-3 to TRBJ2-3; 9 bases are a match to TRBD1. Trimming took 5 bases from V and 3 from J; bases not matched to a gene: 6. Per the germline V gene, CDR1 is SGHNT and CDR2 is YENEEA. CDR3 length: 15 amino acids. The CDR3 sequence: CASSPDRGKTDTQYF. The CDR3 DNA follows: TGTGCCAGCAGCCCGGACAGGGGCAAGACAGATACGCAGTATTTT. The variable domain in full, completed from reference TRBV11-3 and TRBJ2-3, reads EAGVVQSPRYKIIEKKQPVAFWCNPISGHNTLYWYLQNLGQGPELLIRYENEEAVDDSQLPKDRFSAERLKGVDSTLKIQPAELGDSAVYLCASSPDRGKTDTQYFGPGTRLTVL.

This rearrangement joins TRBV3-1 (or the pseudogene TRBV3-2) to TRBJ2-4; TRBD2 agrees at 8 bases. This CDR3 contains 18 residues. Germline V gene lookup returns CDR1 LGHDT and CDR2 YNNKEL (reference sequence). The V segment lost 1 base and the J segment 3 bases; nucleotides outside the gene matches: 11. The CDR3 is CASSQGIRAGAVKNIQYF. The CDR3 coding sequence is TGTGCCAGCAGCCAAGGCATCCGAGCGGGGGCCGTCAAAAACATTCAGTACTTC.

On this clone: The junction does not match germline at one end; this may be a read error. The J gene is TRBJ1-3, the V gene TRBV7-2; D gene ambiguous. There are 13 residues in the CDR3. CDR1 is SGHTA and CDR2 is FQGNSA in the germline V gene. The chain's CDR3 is CASNLGRGDTIYF. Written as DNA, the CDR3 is TGTGCCAGCAACTTAGGCCGGGGAGACACCATATATTTT. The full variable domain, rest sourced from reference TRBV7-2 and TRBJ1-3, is GAGVSQSPSNKVTEKGKDVELRCDPISGHTALYWYRQSLGQGLEFLIYFQGNSAPDKSGLPSDRFSAERTGGSVSTLTIQRTQQEDSAVYLCASNLGRGDTIYFGEGSWLTVV.

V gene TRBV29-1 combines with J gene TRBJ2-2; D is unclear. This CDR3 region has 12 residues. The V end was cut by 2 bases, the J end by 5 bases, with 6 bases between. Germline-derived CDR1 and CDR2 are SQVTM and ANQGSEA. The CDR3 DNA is TGCAGCGTTGAACGAGTAACCGGGGAGCTGTTTTTT. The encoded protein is CSVERVTGELFF.

CDR3 DNA: TGTGCCAGCAGTGAAACGGGGTCCTATGGCTACACCTTC. Protein product: CASSETGSYGYTF. The chain carries TRBV2 and TRBJ1-2, with D hard to call. Germline V CDR1 and CDR2: SNHLY, FYNNEI. V was cut by 2 bases and J by 4 bases, with 8 bases left in between. The CDR3 runs to 13 residues.

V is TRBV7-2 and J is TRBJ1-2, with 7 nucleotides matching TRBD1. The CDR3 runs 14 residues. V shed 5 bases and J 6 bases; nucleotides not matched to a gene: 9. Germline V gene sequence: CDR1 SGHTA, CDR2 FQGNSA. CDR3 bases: TGTGCCAGCAGCACTCTAGGGGGCGTCGATGGCTACACCTTC. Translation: CASSTLGGVDGYTF.

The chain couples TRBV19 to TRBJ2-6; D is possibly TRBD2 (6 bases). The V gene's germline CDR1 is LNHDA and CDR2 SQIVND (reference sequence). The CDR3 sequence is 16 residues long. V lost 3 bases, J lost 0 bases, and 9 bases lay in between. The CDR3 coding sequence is TGTGCCAGTAGTATTATCGGGGGCTCTGGGGCCAACGTCCTGACTTTC. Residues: CASSIIGGSGANVLTF. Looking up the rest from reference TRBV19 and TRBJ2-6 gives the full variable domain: DGGITQSPKYLFRKEGQNVTLSCEQNLNHDAMYWYRQDPGQGLRLIYYSQIVNDFQKGDIAEGYSVSREKKESFPLTVTSAQKNPTAFYLCASSIIGGSGANVLTFGAGSRLTVL.

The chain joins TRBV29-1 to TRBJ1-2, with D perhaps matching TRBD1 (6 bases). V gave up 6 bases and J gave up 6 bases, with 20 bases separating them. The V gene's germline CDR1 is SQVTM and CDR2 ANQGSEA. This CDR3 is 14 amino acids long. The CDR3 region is CSVLQNRDGNGYTF. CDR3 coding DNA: TGCAGCGTCCTACAAAACAGGGATGGGAATGGCTACACCTTC.

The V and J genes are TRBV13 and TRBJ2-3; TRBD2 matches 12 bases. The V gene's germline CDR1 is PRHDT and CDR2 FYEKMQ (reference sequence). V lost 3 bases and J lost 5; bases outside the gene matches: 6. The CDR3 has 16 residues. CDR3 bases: TGTGCCAGCAGCTTCCGGACTAGCGGGGAAGGAGATACGCAGTATTTT. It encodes CASSFRTSGEGDTQYF.

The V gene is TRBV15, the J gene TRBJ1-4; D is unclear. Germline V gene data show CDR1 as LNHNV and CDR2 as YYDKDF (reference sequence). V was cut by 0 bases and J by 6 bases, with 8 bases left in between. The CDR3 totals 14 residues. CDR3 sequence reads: CATSRDTVDEKLFF. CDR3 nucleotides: TGTGCCACCAGCAGAGACACGGTGGATGAAAAACTGTTTTTT.

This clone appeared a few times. For the CDR3, the DNA is TGTGCCAGCAGCCTGGGACAGAGCTCTGGAAACACCATATATTTT. Encoded protein: CASSLGQSSGNTIYF. The rearrangement links TRBV6-5 to TRBJ1-3; 7 nucleotides agree with TRBD1. Germline lookup yields CDR1 MNHEY and CDR2 SVGAGI. The CDR3 extends over 15 amino acids. V shed 6 bases and J 0 bases; nucleotides not matched to a gene: 5.

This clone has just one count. As DNA, the CDR3 is TGTGCCAGCAGCCAAGGTGGGACAGGGACCGAAGCTTTCTTT. Amino acids: CASSQGGTGTEAFF. V and J are TRBV4-2 and TRBJ1-1, with 9 bases identical to TRBD1. V was pared by 1 base and J by 8 bases, with 5 bases of the junction left unmatched. CDR1 and CDR2 (germline): LGHNA, YNFKEQ. The CDR3 is made up of 14 amino acids.

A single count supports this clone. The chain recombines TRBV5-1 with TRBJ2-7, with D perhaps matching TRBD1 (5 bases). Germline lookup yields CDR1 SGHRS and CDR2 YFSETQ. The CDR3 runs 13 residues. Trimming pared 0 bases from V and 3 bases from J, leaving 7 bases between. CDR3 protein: CASSLEQDYEQYF. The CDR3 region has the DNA TGCGCCAGCAGCTTGGAACAGGACTACGAGCAGTACTTC.

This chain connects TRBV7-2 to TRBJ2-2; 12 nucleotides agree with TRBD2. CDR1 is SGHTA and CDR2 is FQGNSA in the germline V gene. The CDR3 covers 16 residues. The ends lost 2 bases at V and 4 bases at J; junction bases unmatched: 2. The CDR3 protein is CASSLRLAGVTGELFF. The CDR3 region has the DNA TGTGCCAGCAGCTTAAGACTAGCGGGGGTCACCGGGGAGCTGTTTTTT.

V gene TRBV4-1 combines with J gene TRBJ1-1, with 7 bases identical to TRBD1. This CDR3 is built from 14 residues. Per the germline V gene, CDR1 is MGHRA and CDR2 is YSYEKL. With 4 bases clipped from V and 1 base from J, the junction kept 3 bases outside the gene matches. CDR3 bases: TGCGCCAGCAGCCTCGGACAGGAGAACACTGAAGCTTTCTTT. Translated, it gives CASSLGQENTEAFF.

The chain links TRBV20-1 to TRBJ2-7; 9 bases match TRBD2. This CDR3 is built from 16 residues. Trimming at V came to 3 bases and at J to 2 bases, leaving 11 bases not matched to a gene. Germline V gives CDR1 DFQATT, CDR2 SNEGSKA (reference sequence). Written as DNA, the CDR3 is TGCAGTGCTAGTGACCTCCCGGTAGCGGGGGCCTACGAGCAGTACTTC. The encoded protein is CSASDLPVAGAYEQYF.

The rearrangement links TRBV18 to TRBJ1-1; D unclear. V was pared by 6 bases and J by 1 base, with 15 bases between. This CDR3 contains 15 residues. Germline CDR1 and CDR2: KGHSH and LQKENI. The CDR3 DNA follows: TGTGCCAGCTCCCTAACAGAGGAGGGGAACACTGAAGCTTTCTTT. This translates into CASSLTEEGNTEAFF.